These 20 T cell receptor beta chains originate from one sample sequenced in a study of post-analysis software for immune sequencing data. Regarding the study as a whole: Controls showed lower frequencies than patients for roughly 5 TRBV segments, and TRBV5-6, TRBV5-1 and TRBV20-1 were among these.

Tagging with unique molecular identifiers was a feature of the TCR beta cDNA libraries. One entry per CDR3 protein results from TCRdb running MiXCR on the PCR reads. The table includes about 620,000 distinct CDR3 sequences, 44% detected once. These receptors' targets are unknown. Sequenced material: blood. The receptors were sampled from a girl aged 5-17 years with multiple sclerosis.

The chain carries TRBV12-3 or TRBV12-4 and TRBJ1-1; no firm D call. This CDR3 is built from 15 residues. The germline V and J ends were trimmed by 6 bases and 2 bases, with 16 bases remaining between them. For the CDR3, the DNA is TGTGCCAGCAGGCCGCTTGACCTTCTCAACACTGAAGCTTTCTTT. Protein sequence: CASRPLDLLNTEAFF.

This clonotype was recorded a few times. J is TRBJ2-1 and V is TRBV12-3 or TRBV12-4; perhaps TRBD2 as D (5 bases). V lost 3 bases, J lost 10 bases, and 7 bases lay in between. The CDR3 totals 11 residues. CDR3 protein: CASSFGSEQFF. The CDR3 region has the DNA TGTGCCAGCAGTTTTGGGAGCGAGCAGTTCTTC.

The CDR3 region is CASTIGSLQSEQYF. CDR3 nucleotide sequence: TGTGCCAGCACCATCGGATCCCTACAAAGTGAGCAGTACTTC. The J gene is TRBJ2-5, the V gene TRBV5-5; D remains ambiguous. The CDR3 extends over 14 amino acids. V lost 6 bases and J 11 bases, leaving 23 bases between the germline ends. Looked up from germline, CDR1 is SGHKS and CDR2 is YYEKEE (reference sequence). Combining the CDR3 with reference TRBV5-5 and TRBJ2-5 gives the whole variable domain DAGVTQSPTHLIKTRGQQVTLRCSPISGHKSVSWYQQVLGQGPQFIFQYYEKEERGRGNFPDRFSARQFPNYSSELNVNALLLGDSALYLCASTIGSLQSEQYFGPGTRLLVL.

The V gene is TRBV24-1, the J gene TRBJ2-3; possible D gene TRBD1, 6 bases. This CDR3 contains 17 residues. With 4 bases removed from V and 1 base from J, the gap between germline ends came to 17 bases. CDR1 KGHDR and CDR2 SFDVKD come from the germline V gene. The CDR3 region is CATSDPDYRAGTDTQYF. In nucleotides, the CDR3 is TGTGCCACCAGTGACCCTGATTACAGGGCTGGCACAGATACGCAGTATTTT.

CDR3 region: CSARAGRGQGYTF. CDR3 sequence (DNA): TGCAGTGCTAGAGCCGGCAGGGGCCAGGGCTACACCTTC. The rearrangement uses TRBV20-1 and TRBJ1-2; D might be TRBD1 (6 bases). V was trimmed by 1 base and J by 8 bases, leaving 14 bases between them. Germline assignment: CDR1 DFQATT and CDR2 SNEGSKA (reference sequence). The CDR3 covers 13 residues.

The chain carries TRBV5-1 and TRBJ2-7, with D unclear. Looked up from germline, CDR1 is SGHRS and CDR2 is YFSETQ. CDR3 length: 14 amino acids. Trimming took off 0 bases at V and 0 bases at J, with 7 bases between the two ends. Written as DNA, the CDR3 is TGCGCCAGCAGCTTGGAAAGCTACTCCTACGAGCAGTACTTC. Its protein product is CASSLESYSYEQYF.

The V call is TRBV6-6, the J call TRBJ1-2; perhaps TRBD1 as D (5 bases). The CDR3 runs 16 residues. V lost 5 bases, J lost 1 base, and 17 bases lay in between. Germline CDR1 MNHNY, CDR2 SVGAGI (reference sequence). CDR3 loop: CASSPGPGRFNYGYTF. The CDR3 coding sequence is TGTGCCAGCAGTCCTGGACCGGGACGCTTTAACTATGGCTACACCTTC.

The chain combines TRBV3-1 with TRBJ2-5; D may match TRBD1 or TRBD2 (5 bases each). The DNA end is a closer match to TRBJ2-7, so the J assignment may be wrong. CDR1 is LGHDT and CDR2 is YNNKEL in the germline V gene (reference sequence). CDR3 length: 15 amino acids. CDR3 DNA sequence: TGTGCCAGCAGCCAAGATTCGGGGCGAGGGTCCGAGCAGTACTTC. Its translation is CASSQDSGRGSEQYF.

In its sample, this clonotype was seen a few times. This rearrangement joins TRBV5-1 to TRBJ1-1; D is unclear. V dropped 0 bases and J dropped 6 bases, with 6 bases sitting between them. Per germline, CDR1 SGHRS and CDR2 YFSETQ. The CDR3 sequence is 12 residues long. Written as DNA, the CDR3 is TGCGCCAGCAGCTTGGGGTCGGCTGAAGCTTTCTTT. It codes for CASSLGSAEAFF.

CDR3 nucleotide sequence: TGTGCCAGCAGCTTGGGCGGGGGCCTACTCTACGAGCAGTACTTC. Its protein is CASSLGGGLLYEQYF. The V call is TRBV5-5, the J call TRBJ2-7, with D perhaps TRBD2 (7 bases). V dropped 0 bases and J dropped 3 bases, with 13 bases sitting between them. Germline CDR1 reads SGHKS; CDR2 reads YYEKEE (reference sequence). The CDR3 sequence is 15 residues long.

This clonotype was counted between two and nine times. The rearrangement uses TRBV4-1 and TRBJ2-3; D uncertain. The germline V gene has CDR1 MGHRA and CDR2 YSYEKL. There are 13 residues in the CDR3. Between the trimmed V and J ends, which lost 3 bases and 4 bases, there was a span of 8 bases. The CDR3 region is CASSQTSPDTQYF. CDR3 bases: TGCGCCAGCAGCCAGACAAGCCCAGATACGCAGTATTTT.

In the case of this clonotype: A junction boundary mismatches the germline segment, possibly from a read error. This chain uses TRBV7-8 with TRBJ2-3, with 10 positions matching TRBD2. Germline lookup yields CDR1 SGHVS and CDR2 FQNEAQ. The CDR3 consists of 17 residues. CDR3 sequence (DNA): TGTGCCGGCAGCTCCGACGGACTAGCGGCCTCCACAGATACGCAGTATTTT. Translated: CAGSSDGLAASTDTQYF.

The CDR3 is CAIAKAEFSGANVLTF. The CDR3 region has the DNA TGTGCCATCGCAAAGGCGGAGTTTTCTGGGGCCAACGTCCTGACTTTC. The chain links TRBV10-3 to TRBJ2-6; unclear D gene. The CDR3 runs to 16 residues. The V end lost 8 bases, the J end lost 1 base, and 15 bases lay between the germline ends. Germline V lookup: CDR1 ENHRY, CDR2 SYGVKD.

The chain combines TRBV29-1 with TRBJ2-1, with 9 bases that match TRBD2. This CDR3 contains 12 residues. V lost 8 bases to trimming and J lost 10 bases; unmatched junction nucleotides: 9. Germline CDR1 SQVTM, CDR2 ANQGSEA. The CDR3 region has the DNA TGCAGCCCTGAGGTAGCGGGAGCCGAGCAGTTCTTC. This translates into CSPEVAGAEQFF.

This chain uses TRBV28 with TRBJ2-1; 9 bases align to TRBD1. Trimming at V came to 4 bases and at J to 12 bases, leaving 13 bases not matched to a gene. CDR1 and CDR2 from the germline V gene are MDHEN and SYDVKM. This CDR3 spans 15 amino acids. The CDR3 region has the DNA TGTGCCAGCAGTTACTACAGGGGGCCGGGGTCGGGGCAGTTCTTC. Translated, it gives CASSYYRGPGSGQFF.

This clonotype was seen a handful of times. The rearrangement joins TRBV20-1 to TRBJ2-1; 9 positions match TRBD2. From germline, CDR1 is DFQATT and CDR2 SNEGSKA (reference sequence). The CDR3 consists of 16 residues. Trimming cost V 4 bases and J 4 bases; bases outside gene matches: 11. CDR3 loop: CSATPRAGGSYNEQFF. The CDR3 DNA sequence: TGCAGTGCTACCCCCAGGGCGGGAGGGTCATACAATGAGCAGTTCTTC.

The V call is TRBV6-5, the J call TRBJ2-5; no firm D call. Germline CDR1 MNHEY, CDR2 SVGAGI. The length of the CDR3 is 14 residues. Trimming cost V 2 bases and J 5 bases, with 12 bases left between them. In nucleotides, the CDR3 is TGTGCCAGCAGTTACAGCCCTAGGCGGGAGACCCAGTACTTC. It encodes CASSYSPRRETQYF.

This clonotype was detected a few times. Germline and junction disagree at one end, which may indicate a read error. DNA for the CDR3: TGCGCCAGCAGTTACCGTACCCCTGGGGCCAACGTCCTGACTTTC. This sequence encodes CASSYRTPGANVLTF. This chain connects TRBV6-5 to TRBJ2-6; no clear D gene. The germline V gene encodes CDR1 MNHEY and CDR2 SVGAGI. This CDR3 is built from 15 residues.

The rearrangement uses TRBV6-1 and TRBJ2-1; 12 bases are shared with TRBD2. J gave up 5 bases and V 6 bases, and 11 bases lay outside the gene matches. CDR3 size: 17 residues. Germline values: CDR1 MNHNS, CDR2 SASEGT. The CDR3 loop is CASRGPSGGGHDNEQFF. CDR3 nucleotide sequence: TGTGCCAGCAGAGGCCCTAGCGGGGGGGGACATGACAATGAGCAGTTCTTC.

The gene calls are TRBV29-1 and TRBJ2-1; 8 nucleotides agree with TRBD2. There are 12 residues in the CDR3. Germline V gives CDR1 SQVTM, CDR2 ANQGSEA. V trimming: 8 bases; J trimming: 10 bases; junction bases outside the gene matches: 10. The CDR3 here is CSPEVAGTEQFF. In DNA form, the CDR3 reads TGCAGCCCTGAGGTAGCGGGAACCGAGCAGTTCTTC.